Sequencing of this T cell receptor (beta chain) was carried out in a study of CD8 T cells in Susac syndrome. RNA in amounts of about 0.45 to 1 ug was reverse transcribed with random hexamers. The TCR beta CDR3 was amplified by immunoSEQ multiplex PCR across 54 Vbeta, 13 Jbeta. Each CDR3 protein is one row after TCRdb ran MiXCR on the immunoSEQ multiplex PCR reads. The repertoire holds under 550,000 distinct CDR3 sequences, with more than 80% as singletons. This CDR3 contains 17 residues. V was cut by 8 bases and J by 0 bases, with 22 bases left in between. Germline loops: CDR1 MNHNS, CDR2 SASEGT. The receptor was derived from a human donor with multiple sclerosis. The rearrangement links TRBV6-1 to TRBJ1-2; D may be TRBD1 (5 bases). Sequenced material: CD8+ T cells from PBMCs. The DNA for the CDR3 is TGTGCCAGCGGATCCACAGGAGAAGAAGGAGCTAACTATGGCTACACCTTC. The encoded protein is CASGSTGEEGANYGYTF.